One and the same sample provided the 2 T cell receptor beta chains below, sequenced in a study of T cells after yellow fever vaccination. Each CDR3 protein gets one entry after TCRdb re-called the 5' RACE reads with MiXCR. The data hold more than 55,000 distinct CDR3 sequences, with about 7.8% observed a single time. The material sequenced was CD8+ T cells sorted from PBMCs, taken 15 days after the yellow fever booster vaccination. These receptor sequences come from a man aged 25-40 years who received the YFV17D yellow fever vaccine.

This clonotype was recorded many times. The V call is TRBV30, the J call TRBJ2-1; no definite D call. Deletions cut 0 bases from V and 3 bases from J, with 15 bases between. This CDR3 is built from 16 residues. The germline V gene has CDR1 GTSNPN and CDR2 SVGIG (reference sequence). The CDR3 DNA is TGTGCCTGGAGTGTAATTATGGGCAGAAACTACAATGAGCAGTTCTTC. Translation gives CAWSVIMGRNYNEQFF. Looking up the rest from reference TRBV30 and TRBJ2-1 gives the full variable domain: SQTIHQWPATLVQPVGSPLSLECTVEGTSNPNLYWYRQAAGRGLQLLFYSVGIGQISSEVPQNLSASRPQDRQFILSSKKLLLSDSGFYLCAWSVIMGRNYNEQFFGPGTRLTVL.

This clonotype appeared many times. The chain has TRBV7-2 and TRBJ2-1, with D hard to call. Germline CDR1 and CDR2: SGHTA and FQGNSA. V was pared by 2 bases and J by 7 bases, with 9 bases between. This CDR3 is built from 13 residues. This chain's CDR3 is CASSLTGPNEQFF. CDR3 coding DNA: TGTGCCAGCAGCTTAACGGGTCCTAATGAGCAGTTCTTC.